The 21 T cell receptor beta chains listed next were all sequenced from one sample in a study of blood T cell repertoires in COVID-19. Sequenced by immunoSEQ multiplex PCR; TCRdb stores in-frame clones only, minus some. There are a few hundred thousand clones in the sample; 65% to 90% occur only once, and approximately 7.6% lies in the top ten. The sample consisted of peripheral blood. The receptors derive from a human donor in a cohort sampled during active COVID-19.

This chain uses TRBV5-6 with TRBJ1-5, with D maybe TRBD1 (5 bases). This CDR3 contains 16 residues. Germline CDR1 reads SGHDT; CDR2 reads YYEEEE. Trimming took 2 bases from V and 4 from J, leaving 16 bases between them. Here the CDR3 reads CASSFRISGQNQPQHF. DNA of the CDR3: TGTGCCAGCAGCTTTAGAATCTCAGGGCAAAATCAGCCCCAGCATTTT. Full variable domain (remainder filled in from reference TRBV5-6 and TRBJ1-5): DAGVTQSPTHLIKTRGQQVTLRCSPKSGHDTVSWYQQALGQGPQFIFQYYEEEERQRGNFPDRFSGHQFPNYSSELNVNALLLGDSALYLCASSFRISGQNQPQHFGDGTRLSIL.

The V and J genes are TRBV7-2 and TRBJ2-7, with D hard to call. From germline, CDR1 is SGHTA and CDR2 FQGNSA. V lost 5 bases and J 2 bases, leaving 19 bases between the germline ends. The CDR3 is 16 amino acids. The CDR3 DNA reads TGTGCCAGCAGCCCAGAGGTAACGGGTCCCGCCTACGAGCAGTACTTC. Its protein product is CASSPEVTGPAYEQYF.

The rearrangement joins TRBV7-9 to TRBJ1-3; possibly TRBD1 for D (6 bases). CDR3 length: 15 residues. Per germline, CDR1 SEHNR and CDR2 FQNEAQ (reference sequence). The ends were cut back, 6 bases at V and 3 bases at J, with 15 bases in the middle. CDR3 nucleotides: TGTGCCAGCAGACAAACAGGGCTAAATGGAAACACCATATATTTT. The encoded protein is CASRQTGLNGNTIYF.

This clone has just one count. The chain has TRBV29-1 and TRBJ2-7; 7 nucleotides agree with TRBD1. Germline values: CDR1 SQVTM, CDR2 ANQGSEA. The CDR3 length is 13 residues. Trimming took 1 base from V and 2 from J; bases not matched to a gene: 2. For the CDR3, the DNA is TGCAGCGTTGAAGGGGGACAGACCTACGAGCAGTACTTC. It is translated as CSVEGGQTYEQYF.

This clone was seen once. CDR3: CASRDRVGYTF. CDR3 bases: TGTGCCTCCCGGGACAGGGTTGGCTACACCTTC. V usage is TRBV30 and J usage is TRBJ1-2, with 9 positions matching TRBD1. The CDR3 sequence is 11 residues long. Germline V lookup: CDR1 GTSNPN, CDR2 SVGIG (reference sequence). V gave up 7 bases and J gave up 7 bases; unmatched junction bases: 4.

This sequence joins TRBV7-8 and TRBJ1-4; no reliable D call. V was clipped by 3 bases and J by 7 bases, with 12 bases between them. CDR3 length: 14 amino acids. Germline CDR1 is SGHVS and CDR2 is FQNEAQ. The CDR3 protein is CASSLVVGGEKLFF. DNA for the CDR3: TGTGCCAGCAGCTTGGTGGTCGGTGGTGAAAAACTGTTTTTT. The variable domain in full, completed from reference TRBV7-8 and TRBJ1-4, reads GAGVSQSPRYKVAKRGQDVALRCDPISGHVSLFWYQQALGQGPEFLTYFQNEAQLDKSGLPSDRFFAERPEGSVSTLKIQRTQQEDSAVYLCASSLVVGGEKLFFGSGTQLSVL.

V is TRBV12-5 and J is TRBJ2-2, with TRBD1 identical over 8 bases. The germline CDR1 and CDR2 sequences are LGHNT and FRNRAP. The CDR3 spans 16 residues. With 3 bases clipped from V and 4 bases from J, the junction kept 7 bases outside the gene matches. For the CDR3, the DNA is TGTGCTAGTGGTTTTTGGACAGGGACGATCACCGGGGAGCTGTTTTTT. It translates to CASGFWTGTITGELFF.

CDR3 nucleotide sequence: TGCAGTGCTGGACCAGACAGGGAGGCTTTCTTT. This codes for CSAGPDREAFF. This chain uses TRBV20-1 with TRBJ1-1, with 7 bases that match TRBD1. V was clipped by 5 bases and J by 11 bases; unmatched bases: 8. The CDR3 has 11 residues. Germline CDR1 DFQATT, CDR2 SNEGSKA (reference sequence).

V and J are TRBV7-6 and TRBJ2-2; D possibly corresponds to TRBD2 (6 bases). CDR3 size: 16 residues. The germline V gene encodes CDR1 SGHVS and CDR2 FNYEAQ. Trimming pared 5 bases from V and 1 base from J, leaving 14 bases between. The CDR3 sequence: CASSQPTGVNTGELFF. The CDR3 bases are TGTGCCAGCAGCCAGCCAACGGGGGTGAACACCGGGGAGCTGTTTTTT.

Comments on this clone: The sample has other DNA sequences that encode this CDR3 too. The chain recombines TRBV20-1 with TRBJ1-2; D gene unclear. The CDR3 has 11 amino acids. Looked up from germline, CDR1 is DFQATT and CDR2 is SNEGSKA (reference sequence). V was clipped by 1 base and J by 3 bases, with 3 bases between them. The CDR3 reads CSARVDYGYTF. The CDR3 nucleotides are TGCAGTGCTAGAGTCGACTATGGCTACACCTTC.

The chain has TRBV3-1 (or the pseudogene TRBV3-2) and TRBJ2-7; TRBD2 agrees at 8 bases. J gave up 3 bases and V 1 base, and 11 bases lay outside the gene matches. Germline V lookup: CDR1 LGHDT, CDR2 YNNKEL (reference sequence). The CDR3 loop spans 17 amino acids. DNA of the CDR3: TGTGCCAGCAGCCAAGGTAGTAGCGGGGCGGGAGGCTACGAGCAGTACTTC. Amino acid sequence: CASSQGSSGAGGYEQYF.

The chain employs TRBV24-1 and TRBJ2-1; D is perhaps TRBD1 (5 bases). V gave up 3 bases and J gave up 3 bases, with 17 bases separating them. This CDR3 is 17 amino acids long. Per the germline V gene, CDR1 is KGHDR and CDR2 is SFDVKD. CDR3 sequence: CATSDRENRNLYNEQFF. CDR3 in DNA: TGTGCCACCAGTGATAGAGAAAACAGGAATCTCTACAATGAGCAGTTCTTC.

This clone was seen a few times. The V and J genes are TRBV7-9 and TRBJ2-7; TRBD1 might be the D (6 bases). Trimming pared 5 bases from V and 0 bases from J, leaving 8 bases between. The CDR3 has 13 amino acids. In germline, CDR1 is SEHNR, CDR2 FQNEAQ (reference sequence). DNA for the CDR3: TGTGCCAGCAGCAAGGACAGCTCCTACGAGCAGTACTTC. Its translation is CASSKDSSYEQYF.

The chain carries TRBV10-2 and TRBJ1-1; D might be TRBD1 (6 bases). The germline CDR1 and CDR2 sequences are WSHSY and SAAADI. The CDR3 spans 15 residues. Trimming took off 3 bases at V and 3 bases at J, with 14 bases between the two ends. The CDR3 DNA sequence: TGCGCCAGCAGTGATCGGCGCAGGGGATACACTGAAGCTTTCTTT. Its translation is CASSDRRRGYTEAFF.

The chain employs TRBV27 and TRBJ2-7; 10 nucleotides align to TRBD1. The length of the CDR3 is 14 residues. Unmatched junction bases numbered 3, after V lost 3 bases and J lost 4 bases. Germline lookup yields CDR1 MNHEY and CDR2 SMNVEV (reference sequence). The CDR3 reads CASSFRTGGYEQYF. DNA for the CDR3: TGTGCCAGCAGTTTTCGGACAGGGGGATACGAGCAGTACTTC.

The chain employs TRBV5-1 and TRBJ1-6; TRBD1 matches 8 bases. J gave up 2 bases and V 0 bases, and 4 bases lay outside the gene matches. The CDR3 loop spans 17 amino acids. Germline lookup yields CDR1 SGHRS and CDR2 YFSETQ. CDR3 nucleotides: TGCGCCAGCAGCTTGGCCCAGGGGGCACCCTATAATTCACCCCTCCACTTT. It encodes CASSLAQGAPYNSPLHF.

The chain links TRBV5-5 to TRBJ1-2; 9 nucleotides line up with TRBD1. Per germline, CDR1 SGHKS and CDR2 YYEKEE (reference sequence). Trimming took 5 bases from V and 8 from J; bases not matched to a gene: 10. The CDR3 is 14 residues long. CDR3 coding DNA: TGTGCCAGCAGTGCGGGACAGGGAGAAGGCGGCTACACCTTC. Its protein is CASSAGQGEGGYTF.

The chain has TRBV18 and TRBJ1-2; TRBD1 matches at 8 bases. The germline V gene has CDR1 KGHSH and CDR2 LQKENI. The CDR3 contains 16 residues. J was trimmed by 6 bases and V by 3 bases; bases with no gene match: 12. Written as DNA, the CDR3 is TGTGCCAGCTCACCCCGACCGGACAGGGTGGGAAATGGCTACACCTTC. Encoded protein: CASSPRPDRVGNGYTF.

The chain recombines TRBV6-1 with TRBJ1-5; D remains ambiguous. The CDR3 has 16 residues. Deletions cut 2 bases from V and 3 bases from J, with 14 bases between. Germline V gene data show CDR1 as MNHNS and CDR2 as SASEGT. The CDR3 loop is CASSESLSYFNQPQHF. As DNA, the CDR3 is TGTGCCAGCAGTGAATCTCTCTCGTACTTCAATCAGCCCCAGCATTTT.

The chain is built from TRBV6-1 and TRBJ2-3; 7 bases are shared with TRBD1. The length of the CDR3 is 19 residues. Trimming cost V 1 base and J 0 bases; bases outside gene matches: 13. Germline lookup yields CDR1 MNHNS and CDR2 SASEGT. In DNA, the CDR3 is TGTGCCAGCAGTGAAGAAGGATACAGGGGCAGGGTTAGCACAGATACGCAGTATTTT. It encodes CASSEEGYRGRVSTDTQYF.

V usage is TRBV13 and J usage is TRBJ2-3; 7 bases are a match to TRBD2. The CDR3 length is 16 residues. CDR1 and CDR2 from the germline V gene are PRHDT and FYEKMQ (reference sequence). Germline trimming cut 6 bases from V and 2 bases from J; bases unmatched to any gene: 11. The CDR3 spells CASRISREGSTDTQYF. The CDR3 nucleotides are TGTGCCAGCAGGATAAGTAGGGAGGGTTCCACAGATACGCAGTATTTT.